This entry features one T cell receptor (beta chain) sequence. J lost 6 bases, V lost 2 bases, and 1 base had no gene match. CDR1 and CDR2 from the germline V gene are SGHNT and YYREEE (reference sequence). This CDR3 comprises 12 residues. The data belong to a study of T cell changes during pregnancy in multiple sclerosis. Here immunoSEQ multiplex PCR was the method, and the copy in TCRdb shows in-frame clones only, minus some. The sample has over 50,000 clones, around 90% seen once. This rearrangement joins TRBV5-4 to TRBJ2-7; 8 bases align to TRBD1. The sample was peripheral blood, taken in the third trimester of pregnancy. This sequence was found in a female donor in good health, enrolled as a control in a pregnancy study. CDR3 sequence: CASSFGQGEQYF. CDR3 in DNA: TGTGCCAGCAGCTTCGGACAGGGCGAGCAGTACTTC.